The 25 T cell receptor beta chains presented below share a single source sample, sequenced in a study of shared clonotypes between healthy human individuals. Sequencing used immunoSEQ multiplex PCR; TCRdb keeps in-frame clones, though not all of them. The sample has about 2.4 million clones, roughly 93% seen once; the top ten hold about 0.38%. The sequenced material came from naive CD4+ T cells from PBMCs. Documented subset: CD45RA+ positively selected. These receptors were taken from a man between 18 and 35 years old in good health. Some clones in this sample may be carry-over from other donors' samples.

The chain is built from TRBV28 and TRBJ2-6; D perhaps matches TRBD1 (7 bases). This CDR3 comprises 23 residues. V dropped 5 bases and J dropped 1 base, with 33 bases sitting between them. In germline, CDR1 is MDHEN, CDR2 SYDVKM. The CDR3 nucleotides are TGTGCCAGCAGTCCTCTTCGACCCAACGGGCTGGGCCAGGGGGGTTCTGGGGCCAACGTCCTGACTTTC. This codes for CASSPLRPNGLGQGGSGANVLTF.

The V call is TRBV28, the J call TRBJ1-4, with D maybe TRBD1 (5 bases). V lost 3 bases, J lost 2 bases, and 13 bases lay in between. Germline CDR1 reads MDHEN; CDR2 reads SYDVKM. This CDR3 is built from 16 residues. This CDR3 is CASSLGLRATNEKLFF. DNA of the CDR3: TGTGCCAGCAGTTTGGGGCTAAGGGCCACTAATGAAAAACTGTTTTTT.

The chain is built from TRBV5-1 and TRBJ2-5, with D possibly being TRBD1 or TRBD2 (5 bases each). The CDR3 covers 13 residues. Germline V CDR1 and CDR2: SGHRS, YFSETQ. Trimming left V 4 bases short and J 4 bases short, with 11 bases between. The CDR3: CASSPRDGETQYF. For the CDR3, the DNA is TGCGCCAGCAGCCCCAGGGACGGAGAGACCCAGTACTTC.

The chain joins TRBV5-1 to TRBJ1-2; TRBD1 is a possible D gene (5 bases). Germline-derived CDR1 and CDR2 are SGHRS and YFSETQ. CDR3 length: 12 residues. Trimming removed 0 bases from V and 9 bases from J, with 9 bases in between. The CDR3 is CASSLASDSYTF. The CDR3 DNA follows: TGCGCCAGCAGCTTGGCTTCGGACAGCTACACCTTC.

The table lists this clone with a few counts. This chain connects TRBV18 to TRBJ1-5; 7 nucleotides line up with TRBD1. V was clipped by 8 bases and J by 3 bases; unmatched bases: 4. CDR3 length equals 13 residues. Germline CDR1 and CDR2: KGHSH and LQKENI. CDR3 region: CASGQANNQPQHF. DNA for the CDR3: TGTGCCAGCGGACAGGCTAACAATCAGCCCCAGCATTTT.

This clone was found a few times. CDR3 amino acids: CASSLLQVPSGNTIYF. The DNA of the CDR3 is TGTGCCAGCAGCTTACTACAGGTCCCCTCTGGAAACACCATATATTTT. The V and J genes are TRBV7-9 and TRBJ1-3; the D gene is possibly TRBD1 (5 bases). The CDR3 totals 16 residues. Trimming pared 2 bases from V and 0 bases from J, leaving 11 bases between. Per the germline V gene, CDR1 is SEHNR and CDR2 is FQNEAQ (reference sequence). Variable domain in full (rest from reference TRBV7-9 and TRBJ1-3): DTGVSQNPRHKITKRGQNVTFRCDPISEHNRLYWYRQTLGQGPEFLTYFQNEAQLEKSRLLSDRFSAERPKGSFSTLEIQRTEQGDSAMYLCASSLLQVPSGNTIYFGEGSWLTVV.

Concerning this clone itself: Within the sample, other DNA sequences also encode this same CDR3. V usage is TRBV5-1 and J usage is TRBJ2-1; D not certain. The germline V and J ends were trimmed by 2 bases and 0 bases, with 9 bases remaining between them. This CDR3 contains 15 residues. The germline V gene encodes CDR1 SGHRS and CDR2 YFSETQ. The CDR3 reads CASSLGSSSYNEQFF. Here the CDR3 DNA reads TGCGCCAGCAGCTTAGGGTCAAGCTCCTACAATGAGCAGTTCTTC. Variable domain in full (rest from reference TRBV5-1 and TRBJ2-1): KAGVTQTPRYLIKTRGQQVTLSCSPISGHRSVSWYQQTPGQGLQFLFEYFSETQRNKGNFPGRFSGRQFSNSRSEMNVSTLELGDSALYLCASSLGSSSYNEQFFGPGTRLTVL.

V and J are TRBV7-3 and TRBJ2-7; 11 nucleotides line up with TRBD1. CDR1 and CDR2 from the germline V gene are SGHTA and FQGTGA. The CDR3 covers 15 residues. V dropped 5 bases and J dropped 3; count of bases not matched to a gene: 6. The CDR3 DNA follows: TGTGCCAGCAGCCCAGTGGGACAGGGGGACTACGAGCAGTACTTC. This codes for CASSPVGQGDYEQYF.

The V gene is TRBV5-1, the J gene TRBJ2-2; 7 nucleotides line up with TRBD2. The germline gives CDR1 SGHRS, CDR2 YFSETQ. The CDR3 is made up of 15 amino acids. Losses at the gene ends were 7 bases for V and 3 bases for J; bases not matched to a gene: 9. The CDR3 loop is CASSTSGKDTGELFF. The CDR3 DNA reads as TGCGCCAGCTCGACAAGCGGGAAGGACACCGGGGAGCTGTTTTTT.

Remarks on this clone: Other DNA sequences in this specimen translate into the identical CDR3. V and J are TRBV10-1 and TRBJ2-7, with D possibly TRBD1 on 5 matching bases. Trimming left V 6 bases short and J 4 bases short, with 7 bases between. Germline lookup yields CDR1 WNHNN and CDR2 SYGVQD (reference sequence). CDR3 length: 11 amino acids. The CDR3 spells CASSDSYEQYF. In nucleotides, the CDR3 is TGCGCCAGCAGCGACAGTTACGAGCAGTACTTC.

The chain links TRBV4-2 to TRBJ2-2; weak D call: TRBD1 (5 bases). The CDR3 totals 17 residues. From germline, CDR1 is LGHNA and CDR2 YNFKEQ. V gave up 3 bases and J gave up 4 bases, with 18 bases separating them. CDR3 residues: CASSQAKGAAGTGELFF. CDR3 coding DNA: TGTGCCAGCAGCCAGGCCAAAGGGGCGGCTGGCACCGGGGAGCTGTTTTTT.

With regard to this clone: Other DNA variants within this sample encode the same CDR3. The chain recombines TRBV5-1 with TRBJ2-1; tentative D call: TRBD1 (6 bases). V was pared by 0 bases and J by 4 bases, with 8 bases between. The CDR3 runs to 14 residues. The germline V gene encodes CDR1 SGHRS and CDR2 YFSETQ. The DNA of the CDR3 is TGCGCCAGCAGCTTGGGGCAGGGGTACAATGAGCAGTTCTTC. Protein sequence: CASSLGQGYNEQFF.

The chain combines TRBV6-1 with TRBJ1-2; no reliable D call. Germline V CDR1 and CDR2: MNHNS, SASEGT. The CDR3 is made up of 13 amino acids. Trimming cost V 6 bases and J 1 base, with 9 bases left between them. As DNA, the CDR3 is TGTGCCAGCAGGGTTCACCTTAACTATGGCTACACCTTC. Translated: CASRVHLNYGYTF.

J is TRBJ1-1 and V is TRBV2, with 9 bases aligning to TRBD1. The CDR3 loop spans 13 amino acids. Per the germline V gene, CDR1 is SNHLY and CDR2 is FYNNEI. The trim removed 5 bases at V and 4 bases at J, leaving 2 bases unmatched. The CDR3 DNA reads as TGTGCCAGCAGTAGGGGACAGGGCACTGAAGCTTTCTTT. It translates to CASSRGQGTEAFF.

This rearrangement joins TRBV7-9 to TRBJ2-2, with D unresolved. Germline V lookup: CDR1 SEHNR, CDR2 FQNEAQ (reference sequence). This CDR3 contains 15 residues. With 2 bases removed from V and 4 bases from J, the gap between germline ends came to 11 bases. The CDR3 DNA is TGTGCCAGCAGCTTAAGGCTGGAACTCACCGGGGAGCTGTTTTTT. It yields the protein CASSLRLELTGELFF.

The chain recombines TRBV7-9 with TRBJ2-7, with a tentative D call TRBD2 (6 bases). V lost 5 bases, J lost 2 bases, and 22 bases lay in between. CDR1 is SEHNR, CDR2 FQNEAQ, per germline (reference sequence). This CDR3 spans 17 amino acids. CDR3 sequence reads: CASSTQLGGTKPYEQYF. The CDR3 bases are TGTGCCAGCAGCACACAGTTGGGGGGAACAAAACCCTACGAGCAGTACTTC.

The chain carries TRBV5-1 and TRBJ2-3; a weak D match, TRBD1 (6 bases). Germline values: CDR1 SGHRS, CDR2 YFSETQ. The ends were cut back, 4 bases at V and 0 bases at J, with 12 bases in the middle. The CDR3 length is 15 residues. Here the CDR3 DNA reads TGCGCCAGCAGCGTCCAGGGGCTAAGCACAGATACGCAGTATTTT. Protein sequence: CASSVQGLSTDTQYF.

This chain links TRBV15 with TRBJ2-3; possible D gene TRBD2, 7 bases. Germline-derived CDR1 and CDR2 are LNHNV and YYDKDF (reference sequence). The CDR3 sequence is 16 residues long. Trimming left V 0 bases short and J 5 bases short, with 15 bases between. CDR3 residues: CATSRDSTGGGDTQYF. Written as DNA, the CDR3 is TGTGCCACCAGCAGAGATTCGACAGGCGGGGGAGATACGCAGTATTTT.

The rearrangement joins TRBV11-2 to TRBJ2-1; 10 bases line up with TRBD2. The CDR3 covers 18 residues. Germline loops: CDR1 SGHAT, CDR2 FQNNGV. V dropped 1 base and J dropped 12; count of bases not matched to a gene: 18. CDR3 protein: CASSLGRSGLAVISTQFF. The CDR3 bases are TGTGCCAGCAGCTTAGGACGTTCCGGACTAGCGGTAATCAGTACGCAGTTCTTC.

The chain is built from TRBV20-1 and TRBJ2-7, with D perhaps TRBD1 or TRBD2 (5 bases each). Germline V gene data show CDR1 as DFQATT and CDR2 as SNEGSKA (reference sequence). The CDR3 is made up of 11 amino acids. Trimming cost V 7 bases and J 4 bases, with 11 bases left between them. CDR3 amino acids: CSVGTVYEQYF. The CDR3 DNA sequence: TGCAGTGTAGGGACGGTTTACGAGCAGTACTTC.

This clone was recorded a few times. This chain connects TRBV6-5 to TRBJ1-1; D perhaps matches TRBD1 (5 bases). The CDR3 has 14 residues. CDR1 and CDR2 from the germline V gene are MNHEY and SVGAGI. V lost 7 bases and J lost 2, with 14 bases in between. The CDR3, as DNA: TGTGCCAGCATCCGGCGGGACGGAAACACTGAAGCTTTCTTT. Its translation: CASIRRDGNTEAFF.

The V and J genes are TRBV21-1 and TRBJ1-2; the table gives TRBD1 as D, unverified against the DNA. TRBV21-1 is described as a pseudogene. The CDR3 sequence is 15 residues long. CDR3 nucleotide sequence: TGTGCCAGCAGCGAAGAAGGGACAGGGGCATATGGCTACACCTTC. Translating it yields CASSEEGTGAYGYTF.

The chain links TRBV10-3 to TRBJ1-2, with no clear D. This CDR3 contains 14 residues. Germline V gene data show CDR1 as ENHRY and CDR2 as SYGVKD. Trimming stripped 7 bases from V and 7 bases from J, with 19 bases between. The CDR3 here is CAITDTGTSVGYTF. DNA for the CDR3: TGTGCCATCACCGACACCGGTACGAGTGTTGGCTACACCTTC.

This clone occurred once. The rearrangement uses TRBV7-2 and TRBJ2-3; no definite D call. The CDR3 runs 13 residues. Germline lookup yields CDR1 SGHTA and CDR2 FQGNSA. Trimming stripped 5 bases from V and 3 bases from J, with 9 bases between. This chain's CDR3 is CASSQVWTDTQYF. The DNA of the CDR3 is TGTGCCAGCAGCCAGGTTTGGACAGATACGCAGTATTTT.

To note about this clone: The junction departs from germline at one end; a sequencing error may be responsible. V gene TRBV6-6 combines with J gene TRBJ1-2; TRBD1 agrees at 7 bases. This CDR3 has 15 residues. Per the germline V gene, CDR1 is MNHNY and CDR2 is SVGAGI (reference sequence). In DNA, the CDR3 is TGTGCCAGCAGTAACTCACCAGGGGGAGTTTATGGCTACACCTTC. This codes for CASSNSPGGVYGYTF.